This T cell receptor (beta chain) emerged from a study of human T cells and chemical hapten exposure. Whole-study context: All patients underwent weekly scalp dosing with diphenylcyclopropenone for the full roughly 25-week study. Enrolled patients were predominantly female and had alopecia areata, totalis or universalis.

In its sample, this clonotype was seen many times. The time point was: pre-sensitization, week 0. Treatment reported: therapeutic diphenylcyclopropenone sensitization with weekly scalp DPC. Unfractionated whole blood was the source from which total RNA was extracted. Trimming removed 0 bases from V and 11 bases from J, with 8 bases in between. The length of the CDR3 is 12 residues. CDR1 is LNHNV and CDR2 is YYDKDF in the germline V gene (reference sequence). Library construction involved attaching unique molecular identifiers to individual cDNA molecules, which allowed quantitative, reproducible TCR counting. In the study's own analysis: There were a median of approximately 96,000 TCRs per sample, with a range from roughly 23,224 to 750,000. TCRdb reprocessed the RACE reads with MiXCR, giving one entry per CDR3 protein. In this record, the V and J calls reflect TCRdb's handling and not the investigators' own analysis. Of about 34,000 distinct CDR3 sequences listed, 10% are singletons.

This receptor was taken from a man aged 50 or older with alopecia areata. Some clones in this sample may be carry-over from other donors' samples. This specimen consisted of whole blood, obtained in connection with sensitization to the hapten diphenylcyclopropenone (DPC). The chain has TRBV15 and TRBJ2-4, with D uncertain. The CDR3 spells CATSRDNGLQYF. The CDR3 DNA reads TGTGCCACCAGCAGAGATAACGGTCTTCAGTACTTC.